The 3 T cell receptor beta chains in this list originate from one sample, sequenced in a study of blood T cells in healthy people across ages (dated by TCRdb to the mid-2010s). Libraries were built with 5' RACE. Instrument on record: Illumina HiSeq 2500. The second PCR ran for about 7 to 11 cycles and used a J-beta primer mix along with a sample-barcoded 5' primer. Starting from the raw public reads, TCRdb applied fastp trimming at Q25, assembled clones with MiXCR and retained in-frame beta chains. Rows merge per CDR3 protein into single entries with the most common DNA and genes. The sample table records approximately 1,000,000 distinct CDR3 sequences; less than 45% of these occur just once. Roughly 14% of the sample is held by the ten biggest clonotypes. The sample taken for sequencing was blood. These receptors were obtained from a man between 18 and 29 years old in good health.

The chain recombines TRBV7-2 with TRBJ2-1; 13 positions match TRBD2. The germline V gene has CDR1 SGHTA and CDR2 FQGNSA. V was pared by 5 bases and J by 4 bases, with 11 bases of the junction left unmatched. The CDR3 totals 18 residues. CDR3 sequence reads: CASSPPTSGGTWYNEQFF. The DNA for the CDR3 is TGTGCCAGCAGCCCTCCGACTAGCGGGGGGACCTGGTACAATGAGCAGTTCTTC.

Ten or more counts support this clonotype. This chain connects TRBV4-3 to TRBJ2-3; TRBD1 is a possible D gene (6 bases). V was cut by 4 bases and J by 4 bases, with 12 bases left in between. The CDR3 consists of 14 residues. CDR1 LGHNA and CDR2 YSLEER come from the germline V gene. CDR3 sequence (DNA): TGCGCCAGCAGCCTAGGGACACTGGCAGATACGCAGTATTTT. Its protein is CASSLGTLADTQYF.

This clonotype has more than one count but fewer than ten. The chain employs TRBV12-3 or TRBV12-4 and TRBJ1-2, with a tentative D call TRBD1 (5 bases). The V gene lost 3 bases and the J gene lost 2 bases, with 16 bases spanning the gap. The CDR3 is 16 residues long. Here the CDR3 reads CASSFGAGRSNYGYTF. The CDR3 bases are TGTGCCAGCAGTTTTGGGGCAGGAAGAAGCAACTATGGCTACACCTTC.